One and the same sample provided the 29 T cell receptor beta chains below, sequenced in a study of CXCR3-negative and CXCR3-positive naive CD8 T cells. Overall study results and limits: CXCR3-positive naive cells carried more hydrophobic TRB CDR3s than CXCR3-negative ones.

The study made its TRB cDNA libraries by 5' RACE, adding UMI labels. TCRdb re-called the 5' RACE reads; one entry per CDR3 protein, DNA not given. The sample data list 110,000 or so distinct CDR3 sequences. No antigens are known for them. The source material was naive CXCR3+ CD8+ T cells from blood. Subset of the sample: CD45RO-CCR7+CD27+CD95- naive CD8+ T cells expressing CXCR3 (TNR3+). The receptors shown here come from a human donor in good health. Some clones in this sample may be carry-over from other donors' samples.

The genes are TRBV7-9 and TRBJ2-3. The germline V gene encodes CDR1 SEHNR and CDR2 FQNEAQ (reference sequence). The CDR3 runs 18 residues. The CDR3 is CASSLALAESTSTDTQYF. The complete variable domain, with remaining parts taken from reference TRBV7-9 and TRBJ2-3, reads DTGVSQNPRHKITKRGQNVTFRCDPISEHNRLYWYRQTLGQGPEFLTYFQNEAQLEKSRLLSDRFSAERPKGSFSTLEIQRTEQGDSAMYLCASSLALAESTSTDTQYFGPGTRLTVL.

The CDR3 here is CASSLGTRSNQPQHF. The chain has TRBV19 and TRBJ1-5; the D call from TCRdb, TRBD1, cannot be confirmed without DNA. Germline V gives CDR1 LNHDA, CDR2 SQIVND (reference sequence). The CDR3 totals 15 residues.

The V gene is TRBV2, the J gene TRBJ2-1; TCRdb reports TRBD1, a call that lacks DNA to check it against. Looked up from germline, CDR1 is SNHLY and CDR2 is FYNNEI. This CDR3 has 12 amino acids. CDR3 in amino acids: CASTPGAGEQFF.

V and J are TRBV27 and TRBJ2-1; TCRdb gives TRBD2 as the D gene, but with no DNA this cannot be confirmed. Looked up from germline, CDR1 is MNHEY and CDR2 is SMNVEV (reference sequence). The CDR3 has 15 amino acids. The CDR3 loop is CASRPGTSSYNEQFF.

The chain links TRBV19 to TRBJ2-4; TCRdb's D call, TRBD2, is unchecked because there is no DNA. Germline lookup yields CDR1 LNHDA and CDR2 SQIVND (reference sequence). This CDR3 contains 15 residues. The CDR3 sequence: CASNTAPGGAGIQYF.

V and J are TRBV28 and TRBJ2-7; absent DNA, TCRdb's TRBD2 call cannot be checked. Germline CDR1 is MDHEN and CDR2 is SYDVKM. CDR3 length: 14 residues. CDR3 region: CASSLPGLEAEQYF. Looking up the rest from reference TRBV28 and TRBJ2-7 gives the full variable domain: DVKVTQSSRYLVKRTGEKVFLECVQDMDHENMFWYRQDPGLGLRLIYFSYDVKMKEKGDIPEGYSVSREKKERFSLILESASTNQTSMYLCASSLPGLEAEQYFGPGTRLTVT.

The CDR3 is CASSLHPNRVRTGELFF. This rearrangement joins TRBV5-1 to TRBJ2-2; absent DNA, TCRdb's TRBD1 call cannot be checked. Germline V lookup: CDR1 SGHRS, CDR2 YFSETQ. This CDR3 has 17 residues.

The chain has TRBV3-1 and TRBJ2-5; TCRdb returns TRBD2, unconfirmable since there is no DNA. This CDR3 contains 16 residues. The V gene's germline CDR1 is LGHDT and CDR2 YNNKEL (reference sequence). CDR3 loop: CASSQDRLAEFMSQYF.

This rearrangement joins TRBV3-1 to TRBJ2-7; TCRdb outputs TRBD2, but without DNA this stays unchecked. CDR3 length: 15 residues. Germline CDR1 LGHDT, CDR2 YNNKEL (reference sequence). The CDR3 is CASSHPGTSGYEQYF.

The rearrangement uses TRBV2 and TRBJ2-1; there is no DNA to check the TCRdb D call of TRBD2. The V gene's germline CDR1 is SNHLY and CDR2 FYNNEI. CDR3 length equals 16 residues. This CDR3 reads CASRELILADYNEQFF. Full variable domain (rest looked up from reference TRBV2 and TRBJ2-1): EPEVTQTPSHQVTQMGQEVILRCVPISNHLYFYWYRQILGQKVEFLVSFYNNEISEKSEIFDDQFSVERPDGSNFTLKIRSTKLEDSAMYFCASRELILADYNEQFFGPGTRLTVL.

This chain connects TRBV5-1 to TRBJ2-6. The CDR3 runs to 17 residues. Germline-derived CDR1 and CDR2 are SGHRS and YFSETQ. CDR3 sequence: CACSLERQGSGANVLTF. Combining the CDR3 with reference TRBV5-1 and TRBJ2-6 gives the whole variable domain KAGVTQTPRYLIKTRGQQVTLSCSPISGHRSVSWYQQTPGQGLQFLFEYFSETQRNKGNFPGRFSGRQFSNSRSEMNVSTLELGDSALYLCACSLERQGSGANVLTFGAGSRLTVL.

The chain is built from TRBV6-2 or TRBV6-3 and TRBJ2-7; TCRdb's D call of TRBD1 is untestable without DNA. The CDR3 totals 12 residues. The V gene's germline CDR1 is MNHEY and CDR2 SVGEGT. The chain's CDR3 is CASSPGNYEQYF.

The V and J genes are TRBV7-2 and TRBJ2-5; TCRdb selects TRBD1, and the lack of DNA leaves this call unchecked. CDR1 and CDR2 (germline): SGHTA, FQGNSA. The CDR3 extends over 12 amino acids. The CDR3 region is CASSEGWETQYF.

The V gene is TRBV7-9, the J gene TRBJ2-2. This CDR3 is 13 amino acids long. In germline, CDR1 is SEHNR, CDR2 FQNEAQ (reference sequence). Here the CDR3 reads CASSSDGNGELFF.

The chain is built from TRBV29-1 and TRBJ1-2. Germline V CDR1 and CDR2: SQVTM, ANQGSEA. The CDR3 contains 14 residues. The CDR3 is CSVDLGTHNYGYTF.

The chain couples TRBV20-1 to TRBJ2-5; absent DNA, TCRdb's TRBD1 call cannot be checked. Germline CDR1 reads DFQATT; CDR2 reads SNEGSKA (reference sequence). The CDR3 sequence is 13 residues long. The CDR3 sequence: CSAISGGGKTQYF.

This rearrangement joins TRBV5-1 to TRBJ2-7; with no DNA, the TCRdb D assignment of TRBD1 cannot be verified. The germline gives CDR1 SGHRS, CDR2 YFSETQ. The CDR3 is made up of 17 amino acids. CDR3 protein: CASSLMAPGTGFNEQYF.

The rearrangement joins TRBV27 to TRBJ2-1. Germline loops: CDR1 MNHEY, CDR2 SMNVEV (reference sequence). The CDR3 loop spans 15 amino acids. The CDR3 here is CASSLQGLPYNEQFF.

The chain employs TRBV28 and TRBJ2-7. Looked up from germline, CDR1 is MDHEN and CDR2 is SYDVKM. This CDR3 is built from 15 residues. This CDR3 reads CASSVADRSSYEQYF. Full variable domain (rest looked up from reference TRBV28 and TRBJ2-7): DVKVTQSSRYLVKRTGEKVFLECVQDMDHENMFWYRQDPGLGLRLIYFSYDVKMKEKGDIPEGYSVSREKKERFSLILESASTNQTSMYLCASSVADRSSYEQYFGPGTRLTVT.

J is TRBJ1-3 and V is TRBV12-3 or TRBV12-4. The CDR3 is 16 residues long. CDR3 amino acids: CASSPSGGGSGNTIYF.

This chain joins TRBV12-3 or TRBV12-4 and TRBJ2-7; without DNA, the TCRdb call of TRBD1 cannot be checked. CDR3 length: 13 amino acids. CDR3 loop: CASRPTGGDEQYF.

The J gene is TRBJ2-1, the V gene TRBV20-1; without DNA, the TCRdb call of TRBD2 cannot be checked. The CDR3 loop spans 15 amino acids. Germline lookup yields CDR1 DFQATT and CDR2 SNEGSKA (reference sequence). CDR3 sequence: CSADSGTSDAFWQFF.

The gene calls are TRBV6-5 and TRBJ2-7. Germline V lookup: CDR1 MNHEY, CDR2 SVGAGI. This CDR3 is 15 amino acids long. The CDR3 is CASSYSISSVFEQYF.

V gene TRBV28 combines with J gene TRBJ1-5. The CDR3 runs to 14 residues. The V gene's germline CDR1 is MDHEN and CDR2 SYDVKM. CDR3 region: CASSSKRNNQPQHF.

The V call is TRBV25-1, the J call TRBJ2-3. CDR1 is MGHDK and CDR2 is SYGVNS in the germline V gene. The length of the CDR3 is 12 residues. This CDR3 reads CASSRSTDTQYF. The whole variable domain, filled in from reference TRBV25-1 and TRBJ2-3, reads EADIYQTPRYLVIGTGKKITLECSQTMGHDKMYWYQQDPGMELHLIHYSYGVNSTEKGDLSSESTVSRIRTEHFPLTLESARPSHTSQYLCASSRSTDTQYFGPGTRLTVL.

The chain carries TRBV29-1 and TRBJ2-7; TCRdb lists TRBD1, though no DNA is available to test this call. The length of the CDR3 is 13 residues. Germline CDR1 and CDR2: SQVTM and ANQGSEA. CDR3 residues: CSVEFLGGYEQYF.

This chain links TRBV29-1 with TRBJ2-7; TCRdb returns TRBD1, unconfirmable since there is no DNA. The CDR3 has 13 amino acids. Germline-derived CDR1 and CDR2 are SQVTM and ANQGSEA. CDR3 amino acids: CSVEGTKKYEQYF.

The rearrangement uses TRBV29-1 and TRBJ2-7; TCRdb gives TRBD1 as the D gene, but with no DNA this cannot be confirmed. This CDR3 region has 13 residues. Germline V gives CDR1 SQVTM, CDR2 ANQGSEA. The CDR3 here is CSVSGGSRYEQYF.

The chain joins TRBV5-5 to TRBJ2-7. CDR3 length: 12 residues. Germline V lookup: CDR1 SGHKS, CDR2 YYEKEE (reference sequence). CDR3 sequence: CACRDRSYEQYF.